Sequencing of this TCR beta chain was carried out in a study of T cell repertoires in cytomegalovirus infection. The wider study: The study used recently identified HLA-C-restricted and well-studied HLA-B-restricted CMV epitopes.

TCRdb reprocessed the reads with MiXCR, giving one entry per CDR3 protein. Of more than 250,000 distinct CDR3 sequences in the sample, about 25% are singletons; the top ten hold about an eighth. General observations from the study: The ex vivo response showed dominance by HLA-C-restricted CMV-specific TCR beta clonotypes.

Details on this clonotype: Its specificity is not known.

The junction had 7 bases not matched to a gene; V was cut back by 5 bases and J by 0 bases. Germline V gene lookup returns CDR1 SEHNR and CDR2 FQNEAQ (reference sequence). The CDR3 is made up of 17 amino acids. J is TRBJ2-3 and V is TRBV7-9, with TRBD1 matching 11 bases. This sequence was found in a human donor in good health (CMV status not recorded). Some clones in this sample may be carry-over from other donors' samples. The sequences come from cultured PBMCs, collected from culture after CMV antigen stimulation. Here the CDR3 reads CASSPDRGLKSTDTQYF. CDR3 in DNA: TGTGCCAGCAGCCCGGACAGGGGGCTGAAAAGCACAGATACGCAGTATTTT. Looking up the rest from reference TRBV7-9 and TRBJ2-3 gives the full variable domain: DTGVSQNPRHKITKRGQNVTFRCDPISEHNRLYWYRQTLGQGPEFLTYFQNEAQLEKSRLLSDRFSAERPKGSFSTLEIQRTEQGDSAMYLCASSPDRGLKSTDTQYFGPGTRLTVL.